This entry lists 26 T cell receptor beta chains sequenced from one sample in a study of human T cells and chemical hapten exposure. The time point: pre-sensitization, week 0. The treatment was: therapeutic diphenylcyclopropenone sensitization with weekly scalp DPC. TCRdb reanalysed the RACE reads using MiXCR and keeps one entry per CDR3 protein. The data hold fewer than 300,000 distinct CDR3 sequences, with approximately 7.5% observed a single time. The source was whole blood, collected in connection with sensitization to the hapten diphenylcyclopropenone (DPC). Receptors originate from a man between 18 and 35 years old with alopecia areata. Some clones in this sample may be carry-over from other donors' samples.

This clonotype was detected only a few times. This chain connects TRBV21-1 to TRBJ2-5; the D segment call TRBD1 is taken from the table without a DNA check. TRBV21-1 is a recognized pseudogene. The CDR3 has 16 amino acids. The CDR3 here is CASSKESDRGPETQYF. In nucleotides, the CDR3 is TGTGCCAGCAGCAAAGAAAGCGACAGGGGGCCAGAGACCCAGTACTTC.

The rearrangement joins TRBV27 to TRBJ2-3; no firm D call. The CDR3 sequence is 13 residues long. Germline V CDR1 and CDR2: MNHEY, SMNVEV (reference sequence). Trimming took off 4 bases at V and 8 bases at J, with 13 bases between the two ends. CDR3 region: CASSSGSLGTQYF. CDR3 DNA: TGTGCCAGCAGTTCCGGCAGCCTAGGTACGCAGTATTTT.

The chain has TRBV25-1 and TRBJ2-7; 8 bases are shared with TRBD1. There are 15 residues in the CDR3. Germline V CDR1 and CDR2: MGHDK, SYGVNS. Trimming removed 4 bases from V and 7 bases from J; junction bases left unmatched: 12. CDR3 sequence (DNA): TGTGCCAGCAGTGCTACAGGGGGAGTACTTTGGGAGCAGTACTTC. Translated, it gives CASSATGGVLWEQYF.

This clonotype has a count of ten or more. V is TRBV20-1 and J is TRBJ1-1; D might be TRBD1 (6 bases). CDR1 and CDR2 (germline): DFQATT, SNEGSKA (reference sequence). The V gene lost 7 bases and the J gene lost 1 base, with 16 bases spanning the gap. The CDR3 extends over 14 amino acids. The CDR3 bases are TGCAGTGTTTTCCGGGACAAATCGAACACTGAAGCTTTCTTT. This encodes CSVFRDKSNTEAFF.

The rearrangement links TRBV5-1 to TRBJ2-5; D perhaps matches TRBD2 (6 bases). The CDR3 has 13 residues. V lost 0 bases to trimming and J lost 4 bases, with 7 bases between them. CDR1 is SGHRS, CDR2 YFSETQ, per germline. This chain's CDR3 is CASSLGLGETQYF. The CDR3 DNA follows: TGCGCCAGCAGCTTGGGACTAGGAGAGACCCAGTACTTC.

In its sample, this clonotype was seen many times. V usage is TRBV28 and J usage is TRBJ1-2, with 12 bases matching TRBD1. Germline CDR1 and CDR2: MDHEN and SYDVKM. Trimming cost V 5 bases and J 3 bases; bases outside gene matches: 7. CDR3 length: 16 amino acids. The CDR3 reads CASSISGTGGDYGYTF. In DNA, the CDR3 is TGTGCCAGCAGTATATCCGGGACAGGGGGCGACTATGGCTACACCTTC.

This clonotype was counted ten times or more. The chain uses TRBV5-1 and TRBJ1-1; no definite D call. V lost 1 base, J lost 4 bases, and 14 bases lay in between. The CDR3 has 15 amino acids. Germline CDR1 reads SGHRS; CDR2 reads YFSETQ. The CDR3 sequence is CASSLLGQRATEAFF. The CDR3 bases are TGCGCCAGCAGCTTGTTAGGGCAGAGGGCCACTGAAGCTTTCTTT. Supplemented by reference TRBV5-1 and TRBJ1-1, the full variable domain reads KAGVTQTPRYLIKTRGQQVTLSCSPISGHRSVSWYQQTPGQGLQFLFEYFSETQRNKGNFPGRFSGRQFSNSRSEMNVSTLELGDSALYLCASSLLGQRATEAFFGQGTRLTVV.

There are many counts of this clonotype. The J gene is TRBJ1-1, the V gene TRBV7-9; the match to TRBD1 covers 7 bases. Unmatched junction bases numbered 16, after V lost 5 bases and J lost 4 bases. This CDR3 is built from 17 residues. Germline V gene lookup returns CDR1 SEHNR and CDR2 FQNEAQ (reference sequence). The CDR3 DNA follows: TGTGCCAGCAGCGATTGGACAGGACTCCTCGTGGCCACTGAAGCTTTCTTT. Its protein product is CASSDWTGLLVATEAFF.

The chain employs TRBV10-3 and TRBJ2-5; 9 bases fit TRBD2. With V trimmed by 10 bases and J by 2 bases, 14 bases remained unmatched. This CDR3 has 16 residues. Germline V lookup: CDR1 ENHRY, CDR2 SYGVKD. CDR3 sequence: CATKPASGVRQETQYF. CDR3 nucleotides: TGTGCCACGAAGCCTGCTAGCGGGGTTCGGCAAGAGACCCAGTACTTC.

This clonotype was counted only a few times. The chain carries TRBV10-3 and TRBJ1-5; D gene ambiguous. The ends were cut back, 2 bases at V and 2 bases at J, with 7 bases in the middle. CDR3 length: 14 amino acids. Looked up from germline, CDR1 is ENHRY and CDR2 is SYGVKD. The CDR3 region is CAISEGSGNQPQHF. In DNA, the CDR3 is TGTGCCATCAGTGAGGGGTCGGGCAATCAGCCCCAGCATTTT.

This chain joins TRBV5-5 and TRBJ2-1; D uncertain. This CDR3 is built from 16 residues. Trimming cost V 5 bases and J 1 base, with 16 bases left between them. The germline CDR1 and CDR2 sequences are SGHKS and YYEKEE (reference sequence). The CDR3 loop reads CASSLSAPRSYNEQFF. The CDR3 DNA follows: TGTGCCAGCAGTCTGTCGGCACCTCGGTCCTACAATGAGCAGTTCTTC. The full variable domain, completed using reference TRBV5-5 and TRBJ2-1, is DAGVTQSPTHLIKTRGQQVTLRCSPISGHKSVSWYQQVLGQGPQFIFQYYEKEERGRGNFPDRFSARQFPNYSSELNVNALLLGDSALYLCASSLSAPRSYNEQFFGPGTRLTVL.

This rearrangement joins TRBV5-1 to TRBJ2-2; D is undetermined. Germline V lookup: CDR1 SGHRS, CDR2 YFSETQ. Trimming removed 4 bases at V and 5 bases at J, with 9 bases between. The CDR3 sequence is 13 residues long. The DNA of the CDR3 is TGCGCCAGCAGCGCCCTTAAGACCGGGGAGCTGTTTTTT. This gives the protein CASSALKTGELFF. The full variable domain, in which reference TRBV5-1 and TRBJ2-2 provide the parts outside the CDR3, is KAGVTQTPRYLIKTRGQQVTLSCSPISGHRSVSWYQQTPGQGLQFLFEYFSETQRNKGNFPGRFSGRQFSNSRSEMNVSTLELGDSALYLCASSALKTGELFFGEGSRLTVL.

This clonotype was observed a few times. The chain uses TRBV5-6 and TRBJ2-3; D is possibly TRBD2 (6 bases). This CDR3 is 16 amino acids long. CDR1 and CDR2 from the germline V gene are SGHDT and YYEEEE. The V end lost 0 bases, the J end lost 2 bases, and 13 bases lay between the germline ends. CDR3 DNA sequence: TGTGCCAGCAGCTTGGCCGGACTATTATCCACAGATACGCAGTATTTT. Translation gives CASSLAGLLSTDTQYF.

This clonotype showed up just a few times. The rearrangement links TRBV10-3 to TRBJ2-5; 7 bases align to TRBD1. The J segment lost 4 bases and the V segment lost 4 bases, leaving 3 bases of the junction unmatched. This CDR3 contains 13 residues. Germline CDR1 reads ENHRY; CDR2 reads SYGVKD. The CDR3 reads CAISGYRGETQYF. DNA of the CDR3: TGTGCCATCAGTGGATACAGGGGAGAGACCCAGTACTTC.

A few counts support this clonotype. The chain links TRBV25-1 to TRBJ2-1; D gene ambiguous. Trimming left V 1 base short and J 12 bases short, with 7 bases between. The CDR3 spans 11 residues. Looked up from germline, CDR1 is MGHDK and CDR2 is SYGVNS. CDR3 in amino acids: CASSESLRQFF. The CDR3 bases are TGTGCCAGCAGTGAATCTCTACGGCAGTTCTTC.

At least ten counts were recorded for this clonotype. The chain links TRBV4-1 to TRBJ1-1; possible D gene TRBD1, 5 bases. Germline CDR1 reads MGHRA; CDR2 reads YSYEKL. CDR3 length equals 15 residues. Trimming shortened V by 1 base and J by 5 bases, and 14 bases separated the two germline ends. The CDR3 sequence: CASSQGPGSLTEAFF. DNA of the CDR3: TGCGCCAGCAGCCAAGGGCCAGGGAGTCTGACTGAAGCTTTCTTT.

CDR3 amino acids: CSARVEVYNSPLHF. The CDR3 nucleotides are TGCAGTGCTAGAGTGGAGGTATATAATTCACCCCTCCACTTT. The chain joins TRBV20-1 to TRBJ1-6; D not resolved. The V end lost 1 base, the J end lost 4 bases, and 8 bases lay between the germline ends. The germline V gene encodes CDR1 DFQATT and CDR2 SNEGSKA (reference sequence). This CDR3 is 14 amino acids long.

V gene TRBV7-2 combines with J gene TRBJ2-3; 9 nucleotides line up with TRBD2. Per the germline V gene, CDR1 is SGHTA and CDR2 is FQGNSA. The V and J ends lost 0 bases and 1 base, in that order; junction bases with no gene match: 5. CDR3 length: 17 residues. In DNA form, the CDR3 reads TGTGCCAGCAGCTTAGCGAGCGGGGGGTCCCGCACAGATACGCAGTATTTT. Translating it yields CASSLASGGSRTDTQYF. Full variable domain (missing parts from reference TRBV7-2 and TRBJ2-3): GAGVSQSPSNKVTEKGKDVELRCDPISGHTALYWYRQSLGQGLEFLIYFQGNSAPDKSGLPSDRFSAERTGGSVSTLTIQRTQQEDSAVYLCASSLASGGSRTDTQYFGPGTRLTVL.

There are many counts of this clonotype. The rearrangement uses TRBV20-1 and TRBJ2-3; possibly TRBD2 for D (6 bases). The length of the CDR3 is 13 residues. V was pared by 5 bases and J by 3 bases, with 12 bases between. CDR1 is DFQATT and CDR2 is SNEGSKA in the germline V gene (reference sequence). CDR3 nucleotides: TGCAGTGCTCTGCGGGGTATGACAGATACGCAGTATTTT. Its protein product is CSALRGMTDTQYF.

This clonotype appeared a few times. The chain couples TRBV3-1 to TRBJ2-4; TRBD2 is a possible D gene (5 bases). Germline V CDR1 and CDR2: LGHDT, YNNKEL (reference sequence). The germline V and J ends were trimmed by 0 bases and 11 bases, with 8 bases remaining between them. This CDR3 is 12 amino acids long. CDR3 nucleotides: TGTGCCAGCAGCCAAGATCCGGGATTTCAGTACTTC. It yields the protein CASSQDPGFQYF.

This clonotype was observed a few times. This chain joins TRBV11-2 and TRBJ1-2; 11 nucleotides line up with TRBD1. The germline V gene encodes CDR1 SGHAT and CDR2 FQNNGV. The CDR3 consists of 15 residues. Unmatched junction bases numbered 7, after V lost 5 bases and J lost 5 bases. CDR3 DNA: TGTGCCAGCAGCCTACGGACAGGGGGCTTTTATGGCTACACCTTC. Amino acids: CASSLRTGGFYGYTF.

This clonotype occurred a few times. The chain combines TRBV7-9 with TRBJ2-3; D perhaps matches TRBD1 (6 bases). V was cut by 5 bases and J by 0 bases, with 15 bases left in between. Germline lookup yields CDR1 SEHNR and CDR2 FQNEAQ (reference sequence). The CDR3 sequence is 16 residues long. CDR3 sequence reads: CASSQGTPASTDTQYF. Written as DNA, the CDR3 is TGTGCCAGCAGCCAAGGGACACCAGCCAGCACAGATACGCAGTATTTT.

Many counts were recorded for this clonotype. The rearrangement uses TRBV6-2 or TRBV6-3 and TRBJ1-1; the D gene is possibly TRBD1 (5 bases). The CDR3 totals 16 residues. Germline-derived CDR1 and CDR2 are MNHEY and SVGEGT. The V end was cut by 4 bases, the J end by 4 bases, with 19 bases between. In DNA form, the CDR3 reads TGTGCCAGCAGTTGGAGTGAGCGACTTGGGGGCACTGAAGCTTTCTTT. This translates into CASSWSERLGGTEAFF.

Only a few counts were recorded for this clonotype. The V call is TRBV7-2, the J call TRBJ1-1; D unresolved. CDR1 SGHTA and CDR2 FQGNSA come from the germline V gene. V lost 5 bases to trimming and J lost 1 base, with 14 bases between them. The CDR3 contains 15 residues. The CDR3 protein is CASSLWRQSNTEAFF. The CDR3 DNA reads TGTGCCAGCAGCCTATGGAGGCAGTCGAACACTGAAGCTTTCTTT.

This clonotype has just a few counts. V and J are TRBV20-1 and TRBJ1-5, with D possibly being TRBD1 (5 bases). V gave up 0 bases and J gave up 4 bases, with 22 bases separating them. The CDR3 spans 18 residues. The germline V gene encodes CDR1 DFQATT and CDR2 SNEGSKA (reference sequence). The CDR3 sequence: CSAREHRFEGLMNQPQHF. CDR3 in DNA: TGCAGTGCTAGAGAACATAGATTCGAGGGACTTATGAATCAGCCCCAGCATTTT.

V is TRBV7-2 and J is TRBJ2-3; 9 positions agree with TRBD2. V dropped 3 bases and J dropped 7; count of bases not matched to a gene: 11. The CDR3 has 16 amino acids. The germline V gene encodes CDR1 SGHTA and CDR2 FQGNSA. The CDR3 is CASSLATSGGGHTQYF. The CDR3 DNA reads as TGTGCCAGCAGCTTGGCGACTAGCGGCGGCGGGCATACGCAGTATTTT.